Here is one TCR beta chain with its context. Its antigen is unknown. The junction and the germline gene differ at one end; a read error may be behind it. The CDR3 has 13 residues. From germline, CDR1 is SGHTS and CDR2 YDEGEE. Using immunoSEQ multiplex PCR, the repertoire was profiled, and TCRdb retains in-frame clones only, with some absent. Here the sample spans 15,000 to 20,000 clones, approximately 80% being singletons. This specimen belongs to a study of T cells in localized non-small cell lung cancer. Findings and caveats of the study: When the top 100 tumor clones were examined, a median about 60 of them also appeared in the adjacent lung, which was paired and uninvolved.

Sequenced material: peripheral blood, taken before any cancer treatment. This clonotype originated in a male donor older than 55 with stage I lung adenocarcinoma. The V call is TRBV5-8, the J call TRBJ2-3, with 7 bases that match TRBD2. The CDR3 DNA follows: TGTGCCAGCACTGAGCGGGGCACGGATACGCAGTATTTT. The encoded protein is CASTERGTDTQYF.